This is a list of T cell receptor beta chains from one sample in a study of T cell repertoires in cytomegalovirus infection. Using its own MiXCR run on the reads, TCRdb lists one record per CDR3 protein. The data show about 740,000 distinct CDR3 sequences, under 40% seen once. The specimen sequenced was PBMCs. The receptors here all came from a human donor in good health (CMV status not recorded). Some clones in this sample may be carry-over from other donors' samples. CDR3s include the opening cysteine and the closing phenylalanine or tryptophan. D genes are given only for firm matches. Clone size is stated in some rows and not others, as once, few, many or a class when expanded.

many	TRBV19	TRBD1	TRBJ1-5	TGTGCCAGTAGTAAGGACAGGGCCAATCAGCCCCAGCATTTT	CASSKDRANQPQHF
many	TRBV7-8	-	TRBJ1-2	TGTGCCAGCAGCTTGGTAGGGGACTATGGCTACACCTTC	CASSLVGDYGYTF
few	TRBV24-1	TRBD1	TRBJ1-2	TGTGCCACCAGTGACCCCGGACAGGGTGGTGGCTACACCTTC	CATSDPGQGGGYTF
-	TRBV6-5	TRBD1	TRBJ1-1	TGTGCCAGCAGTTCCGGGACAGGGCACAACACTGAAGCTTTCTTT	CASSSGTGHNTEAFF
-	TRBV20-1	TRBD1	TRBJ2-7	TGCAGTGCAAAAACAGGGGAAAGGAATCGTGGCGAGCAGTACTTC	CSAKTGERNRGEQYF
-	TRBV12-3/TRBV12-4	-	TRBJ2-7	TGTGCCAGCAGTTTGGTTTCAATCCACGAGCAGTACTTC	CASSLVSIHEQYF
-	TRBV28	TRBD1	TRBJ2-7	TGTGCCAGCACCTTGACAGGGGGCCCTGTATCTGGATACGAGCAGTACTTC	CASTLTGGPVSGYEQYF
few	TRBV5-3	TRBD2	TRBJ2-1	TGTGCCAGAAGCTTTACATCCGCAATAACTAGCGGGAGGTTGGATGAGCAGTTCTTC	CARSFTSAITSGRLDEQFF
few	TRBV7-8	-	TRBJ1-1	TGTGCCAGCACCTTGGAGGTGGGCACCAGGGGCCTGAACACTGAAGCTTTCTTT	CASTLEVGTRGLNTEAFF
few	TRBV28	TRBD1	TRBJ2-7	TGTGCCAGCAGTCCGAGGACAGGGGATACCCACGAGCAGTACTTC	CASSPRTGDTHEQYF
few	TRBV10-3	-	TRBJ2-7	TGTGCCATCAGTGAAGAGAACGACGAGCAGTACTTC	CAISEENDEQYF
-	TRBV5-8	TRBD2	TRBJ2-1	TGTGCCAGCAGCCTCCGGACTAGCCGGGAGCAGTTCTTC	CASSLRTSREQFF
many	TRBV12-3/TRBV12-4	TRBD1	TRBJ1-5	TGTGCCAGCAGGAGGGACAGGGTTGTGGGGCAAAGCAATCAGCCCCAGCATTTT	CASRRDRVVGQSNQPQHF
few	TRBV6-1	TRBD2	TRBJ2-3	TGTGCCAGCAGTGATGGACTAGCGGGGGGTACAGATACGCAGTATTTT	CASSDGLAGGTDTQYF
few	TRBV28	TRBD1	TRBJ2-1	TGTGCCAGCAGTTTAATACAGGGGCCCGAGGAGTTCTTC	CASSLIQGPEEFF
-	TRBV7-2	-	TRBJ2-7	TGTGCCAGCAGCTTGTTAGGGGGGCCCTACGAGCAGTACTTC	CASSLLGGPYEQYF
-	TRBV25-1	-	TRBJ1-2	TGTGCCAGCACCAGGACAGAAAACTATGGCTACACCTTC	CASTRTENYGYTF
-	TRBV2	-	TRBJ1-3	TGTGCCAGCAGTGCGGGACGAGGATACACCATATATTTT	CASSAGRGYTIYF
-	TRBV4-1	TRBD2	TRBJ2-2	TGCGCCAGCAGCCAAGAAGCTAGCGGGAAAGGCGGGGAGCTGTTTTTT	CASSQEASGKGGELFF
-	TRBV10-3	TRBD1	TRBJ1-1	TGTGCCATCACTCGGACAGGGCTGAATGAAGCTTTCTTT	CAITRTGLNEAFF
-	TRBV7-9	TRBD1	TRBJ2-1	TGTGCCAGCAGCTTGCAGGGGGTTTCCTACAATGAGCAGTTCTTC	CASSLQGVSYNEQFF
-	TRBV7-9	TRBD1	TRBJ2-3	TGTGCCAGCAGCACTGAACCGGGACAGGGGGAATTAGGTACAGATACGCAGTATTTT	CASSTEPGQGELGTDTQYF
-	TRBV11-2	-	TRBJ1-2	TGTGCCAGCAGCCCCCAGGGGCACAACTATGGCTACACCTTC	CASSPQGHNYGYTF
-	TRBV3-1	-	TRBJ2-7	TGTGCCAGCAGCCATCACAACGGCCAGGACGAGCAGTACTTC	CASSHHNGQDEQYF
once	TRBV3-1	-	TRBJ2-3	TGTGCCAGCAGCCAAGGTCTTCGGGACACAGATACGCAGTATTTT	CASSQGLRDTDTQYF
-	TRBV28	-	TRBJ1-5	TGTGCCAGCAGTACTCCGAGGGGCGTTAATCAGCCCCAGCATTTT	CASSTPRGVNQPQHF
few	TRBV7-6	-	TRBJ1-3	TGTGCCAGCAGCTTAAGTGCCCCGAGCTCTGGAAACACCATATATTTT	CASSLSAPSSGNTIYF